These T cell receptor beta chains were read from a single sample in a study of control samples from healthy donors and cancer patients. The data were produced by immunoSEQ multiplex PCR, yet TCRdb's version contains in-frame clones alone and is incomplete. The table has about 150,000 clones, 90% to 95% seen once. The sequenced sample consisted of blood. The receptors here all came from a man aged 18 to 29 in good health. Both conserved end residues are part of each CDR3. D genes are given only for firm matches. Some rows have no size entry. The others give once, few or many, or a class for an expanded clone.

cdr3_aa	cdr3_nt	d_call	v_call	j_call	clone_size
CASSYSRTVWNTEAFF	TGTGCCAGCAGTTACTCCCGGACAGTATGGAACACTGAAGCTTTCTTT	.	TRBV6-5	TRBJ1-1	.
CALQWQVYSNQPQHF	TGTGCACTCCAGTGGCAAGTCTATAGCAATCAGCCCCAGCATTTT	.	TRBV24-1	TRBJ1-5	.
CASSYSDHNYNEQFF	TGTGCCAGCAGTTACTCGGACCATAACTACAATGAGCAGTTCTTC	.	TRBV6-5	TRBJ2-1	few
CASSLGDRGNTEAFF	TGTGCCAGCAGTTTAGGGGACAGGGGTAACACTGAAGCTTTCTTT	TRBD1	TRBV28	TRBJ1-1	.
CASSGGLAGDRGEQFF	TGTGCCAGCAGCGGGGGGCTAGCGGGAGATCGGGGTGAGCAGTTCTTC	TRBD2	TRBV9	TRBJ2-1	.
CASSVLAGDRTGELFF	TGTGCCAGCAGCGTACTAGCGGGAGATAGAACCGGGGAGCTGTTTTTT	TRBD2	TRBV9	TRBJ2-2	.
CASSLEVSYEQYF	TGTGCCAGCAGCTTGGAAGTTTCCTACGAGCAGTACTTC	.	TRBV5-6	TRBJ2-7	.
CASSITSAYEQYF	TGTGCCAGCAGTATAACTAGCGCTTACGAGCAGTACTTC	TRBD2	TRBV7-9	TRBJ2-7	.
CASSQDRYRVYEQYF	TGCGCCAGCAGCCAAGATCGTTATAGGGTCTACGAGCAGTACTTC	.	TRBV4-1	TRBJ2-7	.
CASSVTPMVNTEAFF	TGTGCCAGCAGCGTTACCCCGATGGTGAACACTGAAGCTTTCTTT	.	TRBV14	TRBJ1-1	.
CASSLRGATEAFF	TGTGCCAGCAGTTTACGGGGGGCGACTGAAGCTTTCTTT	.	TRBV28	TRBJ1-1	.
CASSSPGTGRETQYF	TGTGCCAGCAGCTCTCCCGGGACAGGGCGGGAGACCCAGTACTTC	TRBD1	TRBV27	TRBJ2-5	.
CASSSLEWSSYNEQFF	TGTGCCAGCAGTTCGCTCGAGTGGAGCTCCTACAATGAGCAGTTCTTC	.	TRBV6-2/TRBV6-3	TRBJ2-1	.
CASSLSGSPLHF	TGTGCCAGCAGTTTGTCGGGATCACCCCTCCACTTT	.	TRBV12-3/TRBV12-4	TRBJ1-6	.
CASSLERAYGYTF	TGTGCCAGCAGCTTAGAAAGGGCCTATGGCTACACCTTC	.	TRBV11-1	TRBJ1-2	.
CASSPRDADNSPLHF	TGTGCCAGTAGTCCCCGGGACGCAGATAATTCACCCCTCCACTTT	.	TRBV19	TRBJ1-6	.
CASSEKGRGDYGYTF	TGTGCCAGCAGTGAGAAAGGCAGGGGAGACTATGGCTACACCTTC	.	TRBV2	TRBJ1-2	.
CASSSSEDTDYEQYF	TGTGCCAGCAGCTCGTCCGAAGACACCGACTACGAGCAGTACTTC	.	TRBV5-4	TRBJ2-7	.
CASRETGGTGELFF	TGTGCCAGCAGAGAGACGGGGGGTACCGGGGAGCTGTTTTTT	TRBD2	TRBV28	TRBJ2-2	.
CASFGENYGYTF	TGTGCCAGCTTCGGGGAAAACTATGGCTACACCTTC	.	TRBV5-4	TRBJ1-2	.
CASSPGTPYNYGYTF	TGTGCCAGCTCGCCCGGGACGCCCTATAACTATGGCTACACCTTC	.	TRBV18	TRBJ1-2	.
CASGEGPSSYNEQFF	TGTGCCAGCGGCGAAGGCCCGAGCTCCTACAATGAGCAGTTCTTC	.	TRBV28	TRBJ2-1	.
CASRPIDLGYTF	TGTGCCAGCAGGCCGATTGACCTGGGCTACACCTTC	.	TRBV2	TRBJ1-2	.
CASSLLALNTEAFF	TGTGCCAGCAGCTTACTGGCCCTGAACACTGAAGCTTTCTTT	.	TRBV13	TRBJ1-1	.